This section outlines one T cell receptor (beta chain) sequence together with its context. This clonotype was recorded many times. The antigen it recognizes is unknown. Per-base quality was not reported, and no clone a single base away is much larger than it. Sequencing was performed on an Illumina HiSeq 2500. Quantitative 5'-RACE with molecular barcodes was the method used to prepare the TCR beta libraries. As for the authors' bioinformatics: Disease-linked TCR variants were identified with a new computational method built on a probabilistic model of VDJ rearrangement. Using fastp trimming at Q25 and MiXCR clonotype assembly, TCRdb reanalyzed the public sequencing data and kept in-frame beta chains. Rows matching on CDR3 protein sequence are summarized as one entry with the most common DNA and genes. V and J calls and clone size were set by TCRdb, not the authors. The sample table shows 55,000 or so distinct CDR3 sequences, and approximately 8% are seen once. The ten largest clones add up to approximately 8% of the sample.

The CDR3 goes from the cysteine to the phenylalanine over 14 residues. The only DNA kept is the CDR3, 42 bases in frame from the first base. In the germline V gene, CDR1 corresponds to MNHEY and CDR2 to SVGAGI. V is cut by 0 bases and J by 5 bases, and the space between the germline ends is 8 bases. The source of the sample is a study of CD8 T cells in ankylosing spondylitis (dated by TCRdb to about 2017). Background on the whole study: T cell receptor beta repertoires were profiled in healthy donors and ankylosing spondylitis patients so that disease-linked TCR variants could be found. The full study cohort was made up of 25 ankylosing spondylitis patients and 108 healthy donors. Peripheral blood samples were taken, and synovial fluid was additionally collected from ankylosing spondylitis patients. Here is what the overall study found, with its caveats: The disease-linked clones had a CD8+ phenotype and were found at relatively low frequencies in peripheral blood. A TCR beta motif made up of under ten highly homologous amino acid variants appeared to be characteristic of blood from ankylosing spondylitis patients. Significant enrichment of the disease-linked clones was reported in matched synovial fluid samples from ankylosing spondylitis patients. Some TCR beta motif variants had previously been reported in synovial fluid and blood of reactive arthritis patients, which suggested common disease-initiation mechanisms.

The chain employs TRBV6-5 and TRBJ1-5; there is no confident call for the D gene. This TCR was recovered from a female donor with ankylosing spondylitis or in good health (not recorded which). Specimen: blood, either unsorted or a sorted T cell fraction (not recorded which). CDR3 loop: CASSYSRTYQPQHF. The sequenced DNA: TGTGCCAGCAGTTACTCCAGGACCTATCAGCCCCAGCATTTT.